The rows below give T cell receptor beta chains drawn from one sample of a study of blood T cell repertoires in COVID-19. Assay: immunoSEQ multiplex PCR; the TCRdb copy retains only in-frame clones and omits some. The repertoire holds 70,000 to 95,000 clones, with 75% to 95% as singletons. What was sequenced was peripheral blood. Every receptor here comes from a woman aged 50 to 60 in a cohort sampled during active COVID-19. Both conserved end residues are part of each CDR3. A D gene is named only where the DNA matches it firmly. For some rows the clone size is stated as once, few or many, or as a class when expanded; others skip it.

TRBV9	TRBD2	NA	TRBJ2-2	15	TGTGCCAGCAGCGTAGTGGAAGGGAGGGCCGGGGAGCTGTTTTTT	CASSVVEGRAGELFF
TRBV4-1	TRBD1	few	TRBJ1-2	14	TGCGCCAGCAGACGTGGGGACAGTAACTATGGCTACACCTTC	CASRRGDSNYGYTF
TRBV6-5	TRBD1	NA	TRBJ1-6	13	TGTGCCAGCGGACAGGGGGGATGGTCACCCCTCCACTTT	CASGQGGWSPLHF
TRBV18	NA	NA	TRBJ2-6	16	TGTGCCAGCTCACCAGCCTTCAGCTCTGGGGCCAACGTCCTGACTTTC	CASSPAFSSGANVLTF
TRBV5-6	NA	once	TRBJ1-1	17	TGTGCCAGCAGCTTGTGCAGGGGCTTATTGTTATGCACTGAAGCTTTCTTT	CASSLCRGLLLCTEAFF
TRBV7-9	NA	few	TRBJ2-2	14	TGTGCCAGCAGCTTAGCCAGGGAAACCGGGGAGCTGTTTTTT	CASSLARETGELFF
TRBV2	NA	once	TRBJ1-5	14	TGTGCCAGCAGGGGCGGGATTGGGAATCAGCCCCAGCATTTT	CASRGGIGNQPQHF
TRBV2	NA	NA	TRBJ1-3	14	TGTGCCAGCAGTGATAGAACAGGGATCAACACCATATATTTT	CASSDRTGINTIYF
TRBV19	NA	NA	TRBJ1-1	13	TGTGCCAGTAGTATCAACAGGGACACTGAAGCTTTCTTT	CASSINRDTEAFF
TRBV5-4	NA	NA	TRBJ1-2	15	TGTGCCAGCAGCTTGGACAGGTCCAATAACTATGGCTACACCTTC	CASSLDRSNNYGYTF
TRBV6-5	TRBD2	NA	TRBJ2-3	16	TGTGCCAGCAGTTCCCTGGGGCGGGGGGGCGGAGATACGCAGTATTTT	CASSSLGRGGGDTQYF
TRBV3-1/TRBV3-2	TRBD1	NA	TRBJ1-2	18	TGTGCCAGCAGCCATATAACCGGGACAGGGATGGCTAACTATGGCTACACCTTC	CASSHITGTGMANYGYTF
TRBV2	NA	NA	TRBJ2-5	13	TGTGCCAGCAGTGAAGACAGGATCGAGACCCAGTACTTC	CASSEDRIETQYF
TRBV30	NA	once	TRBJ1-2	13	TGTGCCTGGAGTGTACAGTTCGGCTATGGCTACACCTTC	CAWSVQFGYGYTF
TRBV27	TRBD1	NA	TRBJ2-5	14	TGTGCCAGCAGATCTCCGGGACAGGGGGAGACCCAGTACTTC	CASRSPGQGETQYF
TRBV5-4	NA	NA	TRBJ2-1	12	TGTGCCAGCAGCTTGTACGCGAATGAGCAGTTCTTC	CASSLYANEQFF
TRBV7-2	NA	few	TRBJ2-5	14	TGTGCCAGCAGCTTAGTCGGGTCAAGGGAGACCCAGTACTTC	CASSLVGSRETQYF
TRBV3-1/TRBV3-2	NA	NA	TRBJ2-7	13	TGTGCCAGCAGCCGCACCACCGAGGGCGAGCAGTACTTC	CASSRTTEGEQYF
TRBV7-3	TRBD1	NA	TRBJ1-1	17	TGTGCCAGCAGCTTAACGGGACAGGGGGCAAGTCTCACTGAAGCTTTCTTT	CASSLTGQGASLTEAFF
TRBV3-1/TRBV3-2	TRBD2	NA	TRBJ2-5	18	TGTGCCAGCAGCCTTGGACTAGCGGGGGCCAGGTACCAAGAGACCCAGTACTTC	CASSLGLAGARYQETQYF
TRBV10-3	NA	NA	TRBJ1-1	15	TGTGCCACAGGGACAAACGGACGGATGAACACTGAAGCTTTCTTT	CATGTNGRMNTEAFF
TRBV27	TRBD1	NA	TRBJ1-3	15	TGTGCCAGCAGCCCGGACAGGGTTAGGGGGAACACCATATATTTT	CASSPDRVRGNTIYF
TRBV4-1	NA	NA	TRBJ2-3	14	TGCGCCAGCAGCCAAGGACCAGCAGGGGATACGCAGTATTTT	CASSQGPAGDTQYF
TRBV3-1/TRBV3-2	TRBD2	NA	TRBJ2-5	14	TGTGCCAGCAGCCGGACTAGCGGGAAGGAGACCCAGTACTTC	CASSRTSGKETQYF
TRBV5-8	NA	NA	TRBJ2-3	16	TGTGCCAGCAGCCCCCAAGGACATACTAGCACAGATACGCAGTATTTT	CASSPQGHTSTDTQYF
TRBV6-2/TRBV6-3	NA	NA	TRBJ2-3	17	TGTGCCAGCAGTTACGGCCCCGGGGTTGGGAGCACAGATACGCAGTATTTT	CASSYGPGVGSTDTQYF
TRBV3-1/TRBV3-2	TRBD1	NA	TRBJ2-1	15	TGTGCCAGCCAAAGGACAGGGGGCTCCTACAATGAGCAGTTCTTC	CASQRTGGSYNEQFF
TRBV15	TRBD2	NA	TRBJ2-5	18	TGTGCCACCAGCAGAGAGCCCTCACTAGCGGGGGGGCGTGAGACCCAGTACTTC	CATSREPSLAGGRETQYF
TRBV19	NA	NA	TRBJ1-1	16	TGTGCCAGTAGTCCCTCCTCCTTCGACAGGAACACTGAAGCTTTCTTT	CASSPSSFDRNTEAFF
TRBV10-3	TRBD1	NA	TRBJ1-1	14	TGTGCCATCAGTGAGAGACAGGGGGAAACTGAAGCTTTCTTT	CAISERQGETEAFF
TRBV10-3	TRBD1	NA	TRBJ1-6	14	TGTGCCATCAGGGACAGGGTGAGTAATTCACCCCTCCACTTT	CAIRDRVSNSPLHF
TRBV5-1	TRBD1	NA	TRBJ2-7	15	TGCGCCAGCAGCTTGGAGGGACAGGGCGACTACGAGCAGTACTTC	CASSLEGQGDYEQYF
TRBV5-6	NA	NA	TRBJ1-2	13	TGTGCCAGCAGCGCCCAGGGCGGGGGGTTGTACACCTTC	CASSAQGGGLYTF
TRBV5-1	NA	NA	TRBJ2-5	15	TGCGCCAGCAGCTTGAGGACGGGATTAGGAGAGACCCAGTACTTC	CASSLRTGLGETQYF
TRBV18	NA	NA	TRBJ2-2	14	TGTGCCAGCTCACCCTCTACGGGCACCGGGGAGCTGTTTTTT	CASSPSTGTGELFF
TRBV2	NA	few	TRBJ1-1	14	TGTGCCCGCGTGTGGGCACACGGGCCGGAGGTGGCTTTCTTT	CARVWAHGPEVAFF
TRBV6-5	TRBD2	NA	TRBJ2-5	14	TGTGCCAGCAGGCGGTGGGAGGGGATAGAGACCCAGTACTTC	CASRRWEGIETQYF
TRBV19	TRBD1	once	TRBJ1-6	16	TGTGCCAGTAGTGTAACCGGGACAGGTTATAATTCACCCCTCCACTTT	CASSVTGTGYNSPLHF
TRBV13	TRBD2	NA	TRBJ2-3	18	TGTGCCAGCAGCTCCCGCCGACTAGCGGGAGGTACAGCAGATACGCAGTATTTT	CASSSRRLAGGTADTQYF
TRBV3-1/TRBV3-2	TRBD2	NA	TRBJ2-3	16	TGTGCCAGCAGCCAAGTCGCGGGAGGGCTAAGGGATACGCAGTATTTT	CASSQVAGGLRDTQYF
TRBV4-1	NA	few	TRBJ1-3	17	TGCGCCAGCAGCCAAGGGCGGGACGTTTTCTCTGGAAACACCATATATTTT	CASSQGRDVFSGNTIYF
TRBV6-5	TRBD1	NA	TRBJ2-2	15	TGTGCCAGCAGCGCTGGGACAGGGCTTACCGGGGAGCTGTTTTTT	CASSAGTGLTGELFF
TRBV5-1	TRBD2	NA	TRBJ2-7	15	TGCGCCAGCAGCTTGGACGGGACTAGCGCCTACGAGCAGTACTTC	CASSLDGTSAYEQYF
TRBV19	TRBD2	NA	TRBJ2-1	17	TGTGCCAGCCGGACTAGCGGGACAACCATAACCTACAATGAGCAGTTCTTC	CASRTSGTTITYNEQFF
TRBV28	NA	NA	TRBJ1-5	12	TGTGCCAGCAGCCAGGGAAGGCAGCCCCAGCATTTT	CASSQGRQPQHF
TRBV10-2	NA	NA	TRBJ1-1	13	TGCGCCAGCAGTGGACAGGTCGAGGATGAAGCTTTCTTT	CASSGQVEDEAFF
TRBV18	NA	NA	TRBJ2-1	13	TGTGCCAGCTCACCACCGGTTGGTCAGGAGCAGTTCTTC	CASSPPVGQEQFF
TRBV5-1	NA	once	TRBJ2-3	12	TGCGCCAGCAGCTTGGCCTTTGATACGCAGTATTTT	CASSLAFDTQYF
TRBV5-1	TRBD2	once	TRBJ2-3	16	TGCGCCAGCAGCCCTGGGACTAGCGGGAGCGGGAATACGCAGTATTTT	CASSPGTSGSGNTQYF
TRBV4-2	TRBD1	few	TRBJ1-5	18	TGTGCCAGCAGCCGCGGGACAGGGGGAGACGATAGCAATCAGCCCCAGCATTTT	CASSRGTGGDDSNQPQHF
TRBV28	NA	once	TRBJ1-1	12	TGTGCCAGCAGTTTATCGGGGAATGAAGCTTTCTTT	CASSLSGNEAFF
TRBV7-9	NA	NA	TRBJ2-7	15	TGTGCCAGCAGCCGAGGCCAGCAACCTTCCTACGAGCAGTACTTC	CASSRGQQPSYEQYF
TRBV28	TRBD1	NA	TRBJ2-7	16	TGTGCCAGCAGCCCCCTCCGGAGGGACAGGGGTTACGAGCAGTACTTC	CASSPLRRDRGYEQYF